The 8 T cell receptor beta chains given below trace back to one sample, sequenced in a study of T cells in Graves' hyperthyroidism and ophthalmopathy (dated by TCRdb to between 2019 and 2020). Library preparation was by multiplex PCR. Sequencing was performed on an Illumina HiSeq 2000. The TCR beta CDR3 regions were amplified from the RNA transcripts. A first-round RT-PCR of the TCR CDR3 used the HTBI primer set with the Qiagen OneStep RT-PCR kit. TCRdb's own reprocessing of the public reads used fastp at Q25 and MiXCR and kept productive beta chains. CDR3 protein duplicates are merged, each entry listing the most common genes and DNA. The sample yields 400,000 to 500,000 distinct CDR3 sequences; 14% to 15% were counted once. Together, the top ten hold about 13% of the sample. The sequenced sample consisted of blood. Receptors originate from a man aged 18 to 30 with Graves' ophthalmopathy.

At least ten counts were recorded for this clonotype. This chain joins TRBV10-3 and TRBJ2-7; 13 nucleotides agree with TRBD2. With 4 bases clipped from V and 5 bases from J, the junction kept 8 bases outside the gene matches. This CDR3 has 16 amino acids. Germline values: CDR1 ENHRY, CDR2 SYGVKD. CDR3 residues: CAISGGVGLAGDEQYF. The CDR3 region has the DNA TGTGCCATCAGTGGCGGTGTTGGACTAGCGGGGGACGAGCAGTACTTC.

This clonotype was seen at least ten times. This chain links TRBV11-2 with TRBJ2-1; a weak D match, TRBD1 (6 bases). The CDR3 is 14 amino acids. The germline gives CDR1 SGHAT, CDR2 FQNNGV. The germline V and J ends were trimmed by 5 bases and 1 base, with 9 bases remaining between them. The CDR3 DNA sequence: TGTGCCAGCAGCCCGACAGGTTCCTACAATGAGCAGTTCTTC. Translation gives CASSPTGSYNEQFF.

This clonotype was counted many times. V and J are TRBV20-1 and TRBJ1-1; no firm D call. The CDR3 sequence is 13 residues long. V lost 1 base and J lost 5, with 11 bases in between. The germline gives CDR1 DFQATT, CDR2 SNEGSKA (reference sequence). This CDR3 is CSARVGGRTEAFF. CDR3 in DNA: TGCAGTGCTAGAGTGGGCGGGAGAACTGAAGCTTTCTTT.

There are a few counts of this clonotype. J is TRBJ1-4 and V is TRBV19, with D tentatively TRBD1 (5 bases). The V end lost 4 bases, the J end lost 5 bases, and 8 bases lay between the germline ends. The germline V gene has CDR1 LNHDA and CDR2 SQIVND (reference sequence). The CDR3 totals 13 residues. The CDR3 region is CASSTRGNEKLFF. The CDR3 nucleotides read TGTGCCAGTAGTACCCGGGGGAATGAAAAACTGTTTTTT.

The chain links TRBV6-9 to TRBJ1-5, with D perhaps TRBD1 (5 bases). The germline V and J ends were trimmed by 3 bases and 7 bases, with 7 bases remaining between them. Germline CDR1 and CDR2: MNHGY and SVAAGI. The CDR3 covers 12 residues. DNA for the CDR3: TGTGCCAGCAGTTACGGGGACCAGCCCCAGCATTTT. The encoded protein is CASSYGDQPQHF.

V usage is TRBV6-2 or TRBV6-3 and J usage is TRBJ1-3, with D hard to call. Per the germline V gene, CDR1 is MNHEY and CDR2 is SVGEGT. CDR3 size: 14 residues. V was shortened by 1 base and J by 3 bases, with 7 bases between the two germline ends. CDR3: CASSYWPDGNTIYF. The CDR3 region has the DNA TGTGCCAGCAGTTACTGGCCAGATGGAAACACCATATATTTT.

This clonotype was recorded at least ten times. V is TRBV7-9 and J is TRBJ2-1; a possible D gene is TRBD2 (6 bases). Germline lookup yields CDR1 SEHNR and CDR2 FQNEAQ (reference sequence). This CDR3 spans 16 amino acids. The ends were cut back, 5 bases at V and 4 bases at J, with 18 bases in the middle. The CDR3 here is CASSPWEAFPYNEQFF. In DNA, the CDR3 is TGTGCCAGCAGCCCCTGGGAGGCGTTCCCTTACAATGAGCAGTTCTTC.

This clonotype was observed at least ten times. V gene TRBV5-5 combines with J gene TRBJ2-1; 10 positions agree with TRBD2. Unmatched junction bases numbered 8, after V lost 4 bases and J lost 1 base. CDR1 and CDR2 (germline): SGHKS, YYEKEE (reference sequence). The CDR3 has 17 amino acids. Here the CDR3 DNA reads TGTGCCAGCAGCGGGTCAGGGACTAGCGCATCCTACAATGAGCAGTTCTTC. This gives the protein CASSGSGTSASYNEQFF.